One sample yielded the 6 T cell receptor beta chains listed below, sequenced in a study of blood T cells in healthy people across ages. A second PCR, run for roughly 7 to 11 cycles, used a sample-barcoded 5' primer plus a J-beta primer mix. TCRdb re-called the 5' RACE reads through MiXCR, storing one row per CDR3 protein. The sample yields about 1.4 million distinct CDR3 sequences, approximately 63% seen once. Sequenced input: blood. The receptor set was obtained from a man younger than 30 in good health.

J is TRBJ2-7 and V is TRBV6-5; tentatively, D is TRBD1 or TRBD2 (6 bases each). Germline lookup yields CDR1 MNHEY and CDR2 SVGAGI. CDR3 length equals 15 residues. The V and J ends lost 8 bases and 4 bases respectively, with 21 bases between them. CDR3: CASQGGGIVGYEQYF. CDR3 bases: TGTGCCAGCCAAGGAGGGGGAATAGTTGGATACGAGCAGTACTTC.

V usage is TRBV20-1 and J usage is TRBJ2-5; the D gene is possibly TRBD1 (7 bases). In germline, CDR1 is DFQATT, CDR2 SNEGSKA (reference sequence). The V end was cut by 7 bases, the J end by 8 bases, with 23 bases between. This CDR3 is built from 14 residues. The CDR3 protein is CSVRGADPRDTQYF. CDR3 nucleotide sequence: TGCAGTGTCAGGGGGGCCGATCCAAGAGATACCCAGTACTTC.

This clonotype turned up a few times. This sequence joins TRBV29-1 and TRBJ2-4; a possible D gene is TRBD2 (6 bases). There are 14 residues in the CDR3. Trimming shortened V by 1 base and J by 5 bases, and 12 bases separated the two germline ends. CDR1 and CDR2 (germline): SQVTM, ANQGSEA. This CDR3 is CSVEVAASQNIQYF. CDR3 in DNA: TGCAGCGTTGAAGTAGCGGCGAGTCAAAACATTCAGTACTTC.

This chain joins TRBV7-9 and TRBJ2-1, with 9 bases fitting TRBD2. The CDR3 has 14 amino acids. Germline V gene lookup returns CDR1 SEHNR and CDR2 FQNEAQ (reference sequence). Trimming cost V 3 bases and J 10 bases; bases outside gene matches: 7. The CDR3 is CASSFVAGAVEQFF. CDR3 DNA: TGTGCCAGCAGCTTTGTAGCGGGAGCAGTAGAGCAGTTCTTC.

The gene calls are TRBV12-3 or TRBV12-4 and TRBJ1-5; D is ambiguous. The V and J ends lost 8 bases and 0 bases respectively, with 11 bases between them. This CDR3 is 14 amino acids long. CDR3 amino acids: CASAAGYSNQPQHF. The CDR3 bases are TGTGCCAGCGCTGCGGGATATAGCAATCAGCCCCAGCATTTT.

The table lists this clonotype with a few counts. The gene calls are TRBV6-1 and TRBJ1-2; D gene uncertain. V was clipped by 6 bases and J by 4 bases, with 6 bases between them. CDR1 and CDR2 from the germline V gene are MNHNS and SASEGT. There are 11 residues in the CDR3. The CDR3 protein is CASSLTYGYTF. The CDR3 nucleotides read TGTGCCAGCAGCTTAACCTATGGCTACACCTTC.